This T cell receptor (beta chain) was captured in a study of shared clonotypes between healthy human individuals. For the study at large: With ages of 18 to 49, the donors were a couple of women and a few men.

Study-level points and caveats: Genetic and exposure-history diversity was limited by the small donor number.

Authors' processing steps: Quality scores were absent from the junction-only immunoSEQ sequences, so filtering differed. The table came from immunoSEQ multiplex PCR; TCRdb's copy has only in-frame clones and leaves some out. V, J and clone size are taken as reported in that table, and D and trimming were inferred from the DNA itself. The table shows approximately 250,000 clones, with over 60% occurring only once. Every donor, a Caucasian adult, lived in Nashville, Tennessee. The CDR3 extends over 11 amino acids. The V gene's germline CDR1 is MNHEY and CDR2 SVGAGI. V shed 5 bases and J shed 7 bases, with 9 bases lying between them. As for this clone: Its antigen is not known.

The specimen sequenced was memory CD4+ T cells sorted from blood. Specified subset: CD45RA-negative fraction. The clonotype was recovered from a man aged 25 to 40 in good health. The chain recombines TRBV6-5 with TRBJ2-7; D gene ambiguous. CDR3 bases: TGTGCCAGCAGTGATGGGTGGGAGCAGTACTTC. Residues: CASSDGWEQYF.